Shown below are 14 T cell receptor beta chains from a single sample sequenced in a study of CD8 T cells in Susac syndrome. When the RNA was reverse transcribed, random hexamers were used with an input of about 0.45 to 1 ug. TCRdb processed the immunoSEQ multiplex PCR reads anew with MiXCR; each CDR3 protein has one entry. Among about 100,000 distinct CDR3 sequences listed, 95% were seen once. Sequencing was done on a sample of CD8+ T cells from PBMCs. The receptors stem from a human donor with Susac syndrome.

The chain has TRBV13 and TRBJ2-1, with unresolved D. This CDR3 comprises 12 residues. Looked up from germline, CDR1 is PRHDT and CDR2 is FYEKMQ (reference sequence). Trimming shortened V by 5 bases and J by 6 bases, and 8 bases separated the two germline ends. The CDR3 bases are TGTGCCAGCAGCATGGGTACCAATGAGCAGTTCTTC. Translated, it gives CASSMGTNEQFF.

The chain recombines TRBV7-2 with TRBJ1-5; tentative D call: TRBD1 (6 bases). V was shortened by 5 bases and J by 3 bases, with 11 bases between the two germline ends. The CDR3 contains 14 residues. Germline values: CDR1 SGHTA, CDR2 FQGNSA. CDR3 protein: CASSVDRTNQPQHF. For the CDR3, the DNA is TGTGCCAGCAGCGTAGACAGGACCAATCAGCCCCAGCATTTT.

This clonotype was seen once. This rearrangement joins TRBV6-5 to TRBJ1-1; D is uncertain. V dropped 8 bases and J dropped 6 bases, with 13 bases sitting between them. Germline V CDR1 and CDR2: MNHEY, SVGAGI. CDR3 length equals 12 residues. CDR3 in DNA: TGTGCCAGCGTGACTTCGGGGTCTGAAGCTTTCTTT. It is translated as CASVTSGSEAFF.

The genes are TRBV2 and TRBJ2-7, with D perhaps matching TRBD1 (5 bases). V lost 6 bases and J 3 bases, leaving 9 bases between the germline ends. CDR3 size: 12 residues. Germline CDR1 SNHLY, CDR2 FYNNEI. CDR3 in DNA: TGTGCCAGCAGAGGGGTGCACTACGAGCAGTACTTC. As protein: CASRGVHYEQYF.

The chain joins TRBV6-6 to TRBJ2-5; 11 bases align to TRBD2. Germline lookup yields CDR1 MNHNY and CDR2 SVGAGI (reference sequence). This CDR3 is 15 amino acids long. Trimming took 6 bases from V and 5 from J; bases not matched to a gene: 8. In nucleotides, the CDR3 is TGTGCCAGCAGCATTACTAGCGGGAGAACGGAGACCCAGTACTTC. Amino acids: CASSITSGRTETQYF.

The V gene is TRBV20-1, the J gene TRBJ1-5; perhaps TRBD1 as D (6 bases). CDR3 length: 14 residues. CDR1 DFQATT and CDR2 SNEGSKA come from the germline V gene (reference sequence). Deletions cut 2 bases from V and 4 bases from J, with 12 bases between. The CDR3 DNA reads as TGCAGTGCTAGACAGGGGCCACCGAATCAGCCCCAGCATTTT. Translation: CSARQGPPNQPQHF.

J is TRBJ2-7 and V is TRBV13; D is possibly TRBD2 (5 bases). Germline V gene data show CDR1 as PRHDT and CDR2 as FYEKMQ (reference sequence). V was pared by 5 bases and J by 5 bases, with 13 bases between. The CDR3 runs 13 residues. CDR3 residues: CASSRGDANEQYF. Written as DNA, the CDR3 is TGTGCCAGCAGCCGGGGAGATGCCAACGAGCAGTACTTC.

The V gene is TRBV12-3 or TRBV12-4, the J gene TRBJ2-2; D call uncertain. The CDR3 spans 12 residues. V lost 7 bases to trimming and J lost 5 bases, with 8 bases between them. As DNA, the CDR3 is TGTGCCAGCAATGTTCGGACCGGGGAGCTGTTTTTT. It encodes CASNVRTGELFF.

The rearrangement uses TRBV29-1 and TRBJ2-4; TRBD1 aligns across 7 bases. This CDR3 region has 12 residues. The V gene end was trimmed by 7 bases and the J gene end by 6 bases; junction bases not matched to a gene: 6. CDR1 and CDR2 (germline): SQVTM, ANQGSEA. In nucleotides, the CDR3 is TGCAGCGCGCCCGGGACAGCAAACATTCAGTACTTC. Its protein is CSAPGTANIQYF.

The chain uses TRBV20-1 and TRBJ2-1; a weak D match, TRBD2 (6 bases). The V end lost 1 base, the J end lost 6 bases, and 7 bases lay between the germline ends. The germline V gene has CDR1 DFQATT and CDR2 SNEGSKA (reference sequence). The CDR3 is 12 residues long. CDR3 in DNA: TGCAGTGCTAGAGGACTAGGCAATGAGCAGTTCTTC. Protein: CSARGLGNEQFF.

The V gene is TRBV25-1, the J gene TRBJ2-7, with D possibly being TRBD1 or TRBD2 (5 bases each). V lost 3 bases, J lost 3 bases, and 15 bases lay in between. The CDR3 has 15 amino acids. In germline, CDR1 is MGHDK, CDR2 SYGVNS. CDR3 nucleotides: TGTGCCAGCAGTGACCCGCTCGGGGCGAACTACGAGCAGTACTTC. It translates to CASSDPLGANYEQYF.

V usage is TRBV5-4 and J usage is TRBJ1-1; TRBD1 aligns across 7 bases. This CDR3 is 12 amino acids long. With 3 bases clipped from V and 8 bases from J, the junction kept 4 bases outside the gene matches. Per the germline V gene, CDR1 is SGHNT and CDR2 is YYREEE (reference sequence). CDR3 DNA: TGTGCCAGCAGCTGGGGGACAGTCGAAGCTTTCTTT. This translates into CASSWGTVEAFF. Full variable domain (remainder filled in from reference TRBV5-4 and TRBJ1-1): ETGVTQSPTHLIKTRGQQVTLRCSSQSGHNTVSWYQQALGQGPQFIFQYYREEENGRGNFPPRFSGLQFPNYSSELNVNALELDDSALYLCASSWGTVEAFFGQGTRLTVV.

J is TRBJ2-7 and V is TRBV18; D is unresolved. Germline V CDR1 and CDR2: KGHSH, LQKENI. Trimming removed 2 bases from V and 6 bases from J, with 11 bases in between. There are 13 residues in the CDR3. This CDR3 is CASSPGPSPEQYF. The CDR3 coding sequence is TGTGCCAGCTCACCAGGCCCATCCCCCGAGCAGTACTTC.

The V and J genes are TRBV29-1 and TRBJ1-2, with unresolved D. The V end was cut by 1 base, the J end by 2 bases, with 8 bases between. The CDR3 loop spans 13 amino acids. Germline assignment: CDR1 SQVTM and CDR2 ANQGSEA. The CDR3 loop is CSVEGVKNYGYTF. The CDR3 nucleotides read TGCAGCGTTGAAGGTGTTAAGAACTATGGCTACACCTTC.